A selection of T cell receptor beta chains follows, all from one sample in a study of blood T cell repertoires in COVID-19. Some clones are missing from TCRdb's copy, which holds only in-frame ones; the method was immunoSEQ multiplex PCR. Of approximately 250,000 clones listed, around 80% are singletons. Sequenced material: peripheral blood. The receptors were gathered from a woman aged 40-49 years who had recovered from COVID-19. Each CDR3 is given with its conserved first and last residue. The D gene is left open where the match is weak. Part of the rows lack a size; the others show once, few, many or a class for expanded clones.

d_gene,abundance,v_gene,j_gene,CDR3aa,CDR3nt
TRBD1,.,TRBV5-6,TRBJ1-2,CASSLGQGASLFF,TGTGCCAGCAGCCTGGGACAGGGGGCAAGTCTTTTCTTC
.,.,TRBV9,TRBJ1-2,CASSKSAQEYGYTF,TGTGCCAGCAGCAAAAGCGCACAGGAGTATGGCTACACCTTC
TRBD1,.,TRBV3-1/TRBV3-2,TRBJ1-1,CASSQRDRGTEAFF,TGTGCCAGCAGCCAACGGGACAGGGGTACTGAAGCTTTCTTT
.,.,TRBV7-2,TRBJ2-7,CASSSVYYEQYF,TGTGCCAGCAGCTCCGTCTACTACGAGCAGTACTTC
TRBD1,.,TRBV7-9,TRBJ1-4,CASSWDRNEKLFF,TGTGCCAGCAGCTGGGACAGGAATGAAAAACTGTTTTTT
.,.,TRBV7-9,TRBJ2-7,CASSLDGRGGDEQYF,TGTGCCAGCAGCTTAGATGGGCGGGGTGGTGACGAGCAGTACTTC
TRBD1,.,TRBV4-3,TRBJ1-4,CASSQSSAGGEKLFF,TGCGCCAGCAGCCAAAGCTCTGCAGGGGGAGAAAAACTGTTTTTT
.,.,TRBV5-5,TRBJ1-3,CASSFPQGSSGNTIYF,TGTGCCAGCAGCTTTCCACAGGGAAGCTCTGGAAACACCATATATTTT
TRBD2,.,TRBV7-2,TRBJ2-2,CASSYTSGGANGELFF,TGTGCCAGCAGCTATACTAGCGGGGGGGCCAACGGGGAGCTGTTTTTT
.,.,TRBV30,TRBJ1-5,CAWSVVGYQPQHF,TGTGCCTGGAGTGTAGTCGGTTATCAGCCCCAGCATTTT
.,.,TRBV7-3,TRBJ2-7,CASSAQGFSNEQYF,TGTGCCAGCAGCGCCCAGGGATTCTCCAACGAGCAGTACTTC
.,.,TRBV18,TRBJ1-1,CASSLSSGWEEAFF,TGTGCCAGCTCCCTGTCGAGCGGGTGGGAAGAAGCTTTCTTT
.,.,TRBV9,TRBJ1-2,CASSGGIKEGYTF,TGTGCCAGCAGCGGAGGTATCAAGGAGGGCTACACCTTC
.,once,TRBV19,TRBJ1-2,CASSTDPGRANYGYTF,TGTGCCAGTAGTACAGACCCAGGGCGAGCTAACTATGGCTACACCTTC
TRBD2,.,TRBV18,TRBJ2-7,CASSPLASGGNEQYF,TGTGCCAGCTCACCACTGGCTAGCGGGGGGAACGAGCAGTACTTC
.,.,TRBV5-8,TRBJ1-5,CASSYRDKDYQPQHF,TGTGCCAGCAGCTACCGGGACAAGGATTATCAGCCCCAGCATTTT
TRBD2,.,TRBV6-2/TRBV6-3,TRBJ2-2,CASSYPTSGETNTGELFF,TGTGCCAGCAGTTATCCGACTAGCGGGGAGACGAACACCGGGGAGCTGTTTTTT
TRBD1,once,TRBV24-1,TRBJ2-3,CATSGQGTDTQYF,TGTGCCACCAGTGGACAGGGGACAGATACGCAGTATTTT
.,.,TRBV5-1,TRBJ1-4,CASSLDGQGPYEKLFF,TGCGCCAGCAGCCTGGATGGACAAGGGCCCTATGAAAAACTGTTTTTT
TRBD1,.,TRBV19,TRBJ2-3,CASSPGQGWADTQYF,TGTGCCAGTAGTCCCGGACAGGGGTGGGCAGATACGCAGTATTTT
TRBD1,.,TRBV5-5,TRBJ1-6,CASSLVDRVYSPLHF,TGTGCCAGCAGCTTGGTGGACAGGGTCTATTCACCCCTCCACTTT
.,.,TRBV14,TRBJ1-2,CASSQVRGYGYTF,TGTGCCAGCAGCCAAGTACGGGGCTATGGCTACACCTTC
.,.,TRBV3-1/TRBV3-2,TRBJ2-5,CASSSSAGAWETQYF,TGTGCCAGCAGCTCCTCGGCGGGGGCCTGGGAGACCCAGTACTTC
.,.,TRBV28,TRBJ1-5,CASSFGVSNQPQHF,TGTGCCAGCAGTTTTGGAGTCAGCAATCAGCCCCAGCATTTT
TRBD2,.,TRBV2,TRBJ2-3,CASLQGGSTSTDTQYF,TGTGCCAGCCTTCAGGGCGGGAGTACTAGCACAGATACGCAGTATTTT
.,.,TRBV25-1,TRBJ2-5,CASSLTGRETQYF,TGTGCCAGCAGCCTTACAGGGCGCGAGACCCAGTACTTC
TRBD1,.,TRBV12-3/TRBV12-4,TRBJ1-6,CASSPTGEVLHF,TGTGCCAGCAGCCCGACAGGGGAGGTCCTCCACTTT
TRBD1,.,TRBV7-9,TRBJ1-4,CASSLTGGVEKLFF,TGTGCCAGCAGCTTAACAGGGGGGGTTGAAAAACTGTTTTTT
TRBD1,.,TRBV7-2,TRBJ1-1,CASIQDRDTEAFF,TGTGCCAGCATCCAGGACAGGGACACTGAAGCTTTCTTT
.,.,TRBV30,TRBJ1-6,CAWSVRGVSLDNSPLHF,TGTGCCTGGAGTGTACGGGGGGTTAGCTTGGATAATTCACCCCTCCACTTT
TRBD1,.,TRBV11-2,TRBJ2-7,CASSIGQGPTYEQYF,TGTGCCAGCAGCATCGGACAGGGCCCGACCTACGAGCAGTACTTC
.,few,TRBV24-1,TRBJ1-2,CATSDYRTGYGYTF,TGTGCCACCAGTGATTACAGGACGGGCTATGGCTACACCTTC
.,.,TRBV6-5,TRBJ1-1,CASSYDSNTEAFF,TGTGCCAGCAGTTATGACTCGAACACTGAAGCTTTCTTT
.,.,TRBV30,TRBJ2-5,CACRGAGKETQYF,TGTGCCTGCCGCGGGGCAGGGAAAGAGACCCAGTACTTC
.,.,TRBV11-1,TRBJ2-2,CASSLDRELGGELFF,TGTGCCAGCAGCTTAGACAGGGAGCTTGGCGGGGAGCTGTTTTTT
TRBD1,.,TRBV7-9,TRBJ1-5,CASSLGTGGFNQPQHF,TGTGCCAGCAGCTTAGGGACAGGGGGGTTCAATCAGCCCCAGCATTTT
.,.,TRBV5-1,TRBJ1-1,CASSLQGEGTEAFF,TGCGCCAGCAGCTTACAAGGTGAGGGCACTGAAGCTTTCTTT
.,.,TRBV16,TRBJ1-1,CASSPWREAFF,TGTGCCAGCAGCCCTTGGAGAGAAGCTTTCTTT
.,.,TRBV7-9,TRBJ2-1,CASTLMTGYNEQFF,TGTGCCAGCACCTTAATGACAGGCTACAATGAGCAGTTCTTC
.,.,TRBV5-6,TRBJ2-2,CASSLVDRKNTGELFF,TGTGCCAGCAGCTTGGTCGACAGGAAGAACACCGGGGAGCTGTTTTTT
.,.,TRBV12-3/TRBV12-4,TRBJ1-3,CASSLDTNTIYF,TGTGCCAGCAGTTTAGACACAAACACCATATATTTT
.,.,TRBV10-3,TRBJ2-2,CAISEPDGTPWMAGELFF,TGTGCCATCAGTGAGCCTGACGGGACTCCCTGGATGGCCGGGGAGCTGTTTTTT
.,.,TRBV10-3,TRBJ1-5,CAISVSPSQGNNQPQHF,TGTGCCATCAGTGTATCACCATCCCAGGGTAATAATCAGCCCCAGCATTTT
TRBD1,few,TRBV4-3,TRBJ1-5,CASSQDRAQPQHF,TGCGCCAGCAGCCAGGACAGGGCGCAGCCCCAGCATTTT
TRBD1,.,TRBV30,TRBJ1-2,CAWSPGQANYGYTF,TGTGCCTGGAGTCCGGGACAGGCAAACTATGGCTACACCTTC
TRBD2,.,TRBV10-3,TRBJ2-3,CAISESTRTSAPDTQYF,TGTGCCATCAGTGAGTCGACGAGGACTAGCGCCCCAGATACGCAGTATTTT
TRBD1,.,TRBV25-1,TRBJ1-4,CASSEKDRRQGVREKLFF,TGTGCCAGCAGTGAAAAAGATAGAAGACAGGGGGTGCGTGAAAAACTGTTTTTT
.,once,TRBV14,TRBJ2-5,CASSQDLRETQYF,TGTGCCAGCAGCCAAGATCTTCGGGAGACCCAGTACTTC
.,.,TRBV2,TRBJ1-2,CASLTIAGANYGYTF,TGTGCCAGCCTGACTATTGCAGGAGCTAACTATGGCTACACCTTC
TRBD2,few,TRBV6-5,TRBJ2-1,CASSSLSGGSYNEQFF,TGTGCCAGCAGTTCCCTTAGCGGGGGATCCTACAATGAGCAGTTCTTC
.,.,TRBV7-8,TRBJ1-5,CASSFSIALSDQPQHF,TGTGCCAGCAGCTTTTCTATTGCGTTATCGGATCAGCCCCAGCATTTT
.,.,TRBV21-1,TRBJ1-5,CASTLVQGSNQPQHF,TGTGCCAGCACCCTGGTACAGGGTTCGAATCAGCCCCAGCATTTT
.,.,TRBV28,TRBJ1-4,CASRGTMVEKLFF,TGTGCCAGCAGGGGGACAATGGTTGAAAAACTGTTTTTT
TRBD1,.,TRBV5-5,TRBJ1-5,CASSLGRDRGPQHF,TGTGCCAGCAGCTTGGGGAGGGACAGGGGACCCCAGCATTTT